Included here is one TCR beta chain sequence, with context. The antigen it binds to is not known. Base qualities are not at hand, and no much larger clone is one base apart. The germline V gene yields SNHLY for CDR1 and FYNNEI for CDR2. The V and J ends are trimmed by 6 bases and 11 bases, leaving 10 bases between them. The CDR3 contains 10 residues, cysteine and phenylalanine counted. Only the CDR3 part of the read is kept: 30 bases, read in frame from the first base. This specimen belongs to a study of blood T cell repertoires in COVID-19 (dated by TCRdb to about 2020). A note on the overall study: The collaborator samples originated in the United States, Italy and Spain and spanned the acute and convalescent phases of COVID-19. The prospective study material was composed of cDNA or gDNA derived from T cells, B-cell-depleted T cells, or PBMCs. Subjects who had been exposed to COVID-19, were actively infected with it, or had recovered from it provided the deeply sampled blood TCRbeta repertoires that made up the dataset. The repertoires were made available in a free public database intended to serve as a resource for research on the immune response to SARS-CoV-2. The samples were drawn from two sources: the first 160 participants of the ongoing ImmuneRACE study, and fewer than 1,500 subjects contributed by 6 global collaborators. The sample metadata nearly always contained a de-identified subject ID, COVID-19 status, age in years and sex. HLA class I and class II types, where available, came from metadata supplied by the sample provider rather than from assay-based typing. The study at large found these results: Clinical and demographic metadata were provided uncurated, with the amount varying by source and participant.

Whole blood was collected in K2EDTA tubes by collaborating institutions according to the institutions' own protocols. For TCRbeta analysis, collaborators shipped samples in one of three forms: frozen whole blood, isolated PBMCs, or DNA extracted from either of those sample types. The immunoSEQ Assay, a bias-controlled multiplex PCR, was used to amplify TCRbeta CDR3 regions from genomic DNA. Concerning the study's data processing: The number of nucleated cells in each sample was estimated by amplification of reference gene primers within the assay. To quantify the absolute abundance of each unique TCRbeta CDR3 rearrangement, sequence reads were collapsed and filtered. For each sample, productive Simpson clonality was calculated as the square root of Simpson's diversity index over productive rearrangements. TCRdb carries this immuneACCESS record with in-frame sequences only. Its versions omit some clonotypes, under half of them owing to an unresolved V gene in the studies checked, with the rest unexplained. The V and J calls and clone size come from that table; D and trimming were worked out from the DNA. The sample table lists 95,000 to 150,000 clones, roughly 90% of them with a count of one. The ten most abundant clones make up approximately 4.3% of the sample.

What was sequenced was peripheral blood. The rearranged chain carries TRBV2 and TRBJ1-1; a weak D assignment points to TRBD1 (5 bases agree). The receptor's source is a man aged 35-49 years with acute or convalescent COVID-19. The CDR3 in this case is CASRGLSAFF. The nucleotide sequence is given as TGTGCCAGCAGGGGACTCTCGGCTTTCTTT.